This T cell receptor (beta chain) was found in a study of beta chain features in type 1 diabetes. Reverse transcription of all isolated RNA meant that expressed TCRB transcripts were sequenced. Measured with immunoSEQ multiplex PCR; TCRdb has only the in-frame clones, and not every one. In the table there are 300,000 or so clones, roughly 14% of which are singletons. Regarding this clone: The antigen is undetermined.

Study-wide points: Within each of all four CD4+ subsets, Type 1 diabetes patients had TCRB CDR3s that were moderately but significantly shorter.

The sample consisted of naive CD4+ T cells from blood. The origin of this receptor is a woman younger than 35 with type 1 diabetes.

The CDR3 spells CASRGANIYGYTF. The CDR3 coding sequence is TGTGCCAGTAGAGGGGCCAACATCTATGGCTACACCTTC. The chain carries TRBV19 and TRBJ1-2, with a possible D match to TRBD1 (5 bases). This CDR3 is 13 amino acids long. The germline V gene has CDR1 LNHDA and CDR2 SQIVND (reference sequence). V gave up 6 bases and J gave up 4 bases, with 12 bases separating them.